These T cell receptor beta chains were read from a single sample in a study of untreated major depressive disorder. Method: immunoSEQ multiplex PCR; TCRdb's copy keeps in-frame clones and lacks some. The sample contains about 25,000 clones, 90% to 95% of which appear only once. Sequences were obtained from CD4+ T cells from PBMCs. The receptors originated from a woman aged 25 to 39 with major depressive disorder. CDR3s include the opening cysteine and the closing phenylalanine or tryptophan. A D gene is named only where the DNA matches it firmly. Rows give clone size only sometimes, using once, few, many, or a class for an expanded clone.

d_call,j_call,v_call,clone_size,cdr3_nt,cdr3_aa
NA,TRBJ1-5,TRBV4-1,NA,TGCGCCAGCAGCGATCAGCCCCAGCATTTT,CASSDQPQHF
TRBD2,TRBJ2-2,TRBV5-4,NA,TGTGCCAGCAGCTTGGGTAGCGGGCGGAACACCGGGGAGCTGTTTTTT,CASSLGSGRNTGELFF
TRBD1,TRBJ1-1,TRBV5-1,NA,TGCGCCAGCAGCTTCAGGACAGGGGGCGGAAACACTGAAGCTTTCTTT,CASSFRTGGGNTEAFF
NA,TRBJ1-2,TRBV7-9,NA,TGTGCCAGCAGCCCCCCAAGTAGGAGGGCGGATGGCTACACCTTC,CASSPPSRRADGYTF
TRBD1,TRBJ1-5,TRBV10-1,NA,TGCGCCAGCAGAGAACAGGGGGCGCAGCCCCAGCATTTT,CASREQGAQPQHF
NA,TRBJ2-2,TRBV7-2,NA,TGTGCCAGCAGCTTAGAGAGTTCAGCGAACACCGGGGAGCTGTTTTTT,CASSLESSANTGELFF
NA,TRBJ2-5,TRBV9,NA,TGTGCCAGCAGCGTAGATGGCAGACAAGAGACCCAGTACTTC,CASSVDGRQETQYF
NA,TRBJ1-3,TRBV19,NA,TGTGCCAGTACTCCGAGGACAGATGGAAACACCATATATTTT,CASTPRTDGNTIYF
NA,TRBJ1-2,TRBV5-8,few,TGTGCCAGCAGCCCGGACGGCGGGCACTATGGCTACACCTTC,CASSPDGGHYGYTF
NA,TRBJ1-5,TRBV18,NA,TGTGCCAGCTCACCACTTGAGGTTAGTCAGCCCCAGCATTTT,CASSPLEVSQPQHF
NA,TRBJ1-3,TRBV29-1,NA,TGCAGCGTTGAAGATTATCGAGGAAACACCATATATTTT,CSVEDYRGNTIYF
NA,TRBJ2-5,TRBV7-2,few,TGTGCCAGCAGCTCCAGTCTCCGCGCGTTCCAGTACTTC,CASSSSLRAFQYF
NA,TRBJ1-2,TRBV7-2,NA,TGTGCCAGCAGCTCGGACGGAATCTATGGCTACACCTTC,CASSSDGIYGYTF
TRBD1,TRBJ2-5,TRBV7-9,NA,TGTGCCAGCGAAGGACAGGGGGCTGGAGAGACCCAGTACTTC,CASEGQGAGETQYF
NA,TRBJ2-5,TRBV6-1,NA,TGTGCCAGCAGTGACCCGGGACGGAGTGCGTCCCAGTACTTC,CASSDPGRSASQYF
TRBD1,TRBJ2-7,TRBV5-1,NA,TGCGCCAGCAGCCCCTTTTCTCTCGGGACAGGCTCCTACGAGCAGTACTTC,CASSPFSLGTGSYEQYF
NA,TRBJ1-2,TRBV11-1,NA,TGTGCCAGCAGCCCAGGTGCGGGACGGTTCTATGGCTACACCTTC,CASSPGAGRFYGYTF
TRBD2,TRBJ2-7,TRBV5-1,few,TGCGCCAGCAGCACGCCGGGACTAGCGGGATTAGAGCAGTACTTC,CASSTPGLAGLEQYF
NA,TRBJ2-7,TRBV7-2,NA,TGTGCCAGCAGCCCAGGGACACCCGGCGGCTACGAGCAGTACTTC,CASSPGTPGGYEQYF
NA,TRBJ1-3,TRBV7-2,NA,TGTGCCAGCAGCTTTCGATCACGAGTCGGTTCTGGAAACACCATATATTTT,CASSFRSRVGSGNTIYF
NA,TRBJ1-6,TRBV6-1,few,TGTGCCAGCAGAGATACAAATTCACCCCTCCACTTT,CASRDTNSPLHF
NA,TRBJ1-5,TRBV4-3,once,TGCGCCAGCAGCCAAGATCTAGAGGTTCAGCCCCAGCATTTT,CASSQDLEVQPQHF
NA,TRBJ2-2,TRBV21-1,NA,TGTGCCAGCAGCAATCCCGTTGGAAGGGTGACATACACCGGGGAGCTGTTTTTT,CASSNPVGRVTYTGELFF
TRBD1,TRBJ1-1,TRBV29-1,NA,TGCAGCGGGACAGGGGGCGTTAGCACTGAAGCTTTCTTT,CSGTGGVSTEAFF
NA,TRBJ1-1,TRBV6-6,once,TGTGCCAGCAGTCCCGACGGGAACACTGAAGCTTTCTTT,CASSPDGNTEAFF
NA,TRBJ1-2,TRBV18,NA,TGTGCCAGCTCACTGACGTCCTATGGCTACACCTTC,CASSLTSYGYTF
NA,TRBJ2-7,TRBV9,NA,TGTGCCAGCAGCGTGGATCAACGAAGCGAGCAGTACTTC,CASSVDQRSEQYF
NA,TRBJ2-2,TRBV6-6,NA,TGTGCCAGCAGTTACTACCCCGGGGAGCTGTTTTTT,CASSYYPGELFF
NA,TRBJ1-2,TRBV19,NA,TGTGCCAGTAGTACCCGGAGCTACGATGGGGGTGGCTATGGCTACACCTTC,CASSTRSYDGGGYGYTF
NA,TRBJ2-7,TRBV5-6,NA,TGTGCCAGCAGCTTGGTTCAGCCTTCCTACGAGCAGTACTTC,CASSLVQPSYEQYF
NA,TRBJ2-3,TRBV7-2,NA,TGTGCCAGCAGTCACAGGGGAGGGGCAGATACGCAGTATTTT,CASSHRGGADTQYF